This T cell receptor (beta chain) derives from a study of Graves' ophthalmopathy and Graves' hyperthyroidism. RNA transcripts served as template for amplifying TCR beta CDR3 sequences. A first-round RT-PCR used HTBI primers, followed by a second-round multiplex PCR. TCRdb fed the multiplex PCR reads into MiXCR, producing one record per CDR3 protein. This sample has around 340,000 distinct CDR3 sequences; roughly 15% occur once, and the top ten carry around 12%. Moderate-to-severe activity, CAS at least 3, NOSPECS at least 4 and duration under 3 months characterized donors with ophthalmopathy. Each diagnosis was determined on the basis of clinical symptoms, serum thyroxine, TRAb, thyroid ultrasound and orbital computed tomography. This CDR3 has 15 residues. Trimming left V 0 bases short and J 5 bases short, with 17 bases between. Germline CDR1 reads DFQATT; CDR2 reads SNEGSKA (reference sequence).

The TCR sequence derives from an adult man with Graves' ophthalmopathy. Source material: peripheral blood. The chain recombines TRBV20-1 with TRBJ2-7, with D perhaps given as TRBD1 or TRBD2 (5 bases each). In nucleotides, the CDR3 is TGCAGTGCTAGAGATGGGGACCATATTGGCCACGAGCAGTACTTC. Protein product: CSARDGDHIGHEQYF.